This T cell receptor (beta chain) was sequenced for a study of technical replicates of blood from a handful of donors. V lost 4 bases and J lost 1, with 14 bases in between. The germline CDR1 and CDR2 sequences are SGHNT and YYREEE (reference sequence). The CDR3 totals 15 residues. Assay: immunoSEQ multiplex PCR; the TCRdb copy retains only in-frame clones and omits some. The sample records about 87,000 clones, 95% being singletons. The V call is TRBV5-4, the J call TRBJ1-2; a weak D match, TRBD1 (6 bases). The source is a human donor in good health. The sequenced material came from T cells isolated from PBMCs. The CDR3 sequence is CASSAGGQLNYGYTF. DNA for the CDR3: TGTGCCAGCAGCGCCGGTGGACAGCTTAACTATGGCTACACCTTC.